The TCR beta chain described here comes from a study of T cell responses to AZD1222 COVID-19 vaccine. Method: immunoSEQ multiplex PCR; TCRdb's copy keeps in-frame clones and lacks some. Among about 68,000 clones listed, about nine tenths were seen once. This CDR3 is built from 15 residues. V was clipped by 5 bases and J by 4 bases; unmatched bases: 6. Germline-derived CDR1 and CDR2 are SGHVS and FNYEAQ. The chain is built from TRBV7-6 and TRBJ1-2; TRBD1 matches at 11 bases. The clonotype was recovered from an adult in good health. The sequences come from peripheral blood, collected on day 0 of AZD1222 vaccination. The CDR3 protein is CASSHGQGAIYGYTF. The CDR3 DNA sequence: TGTGCCAGCAGCCACGGACAGGGGGCGATCTATGGCTACACCTTC.